In this sample, the clone carrying this TCR beta chain turned up a few times. The antigen is not known. These data are taken from a study of T cells after yellow fever vaccination. Background on the study: Preparing low-cell-number fractions relied on SMART-Seq v4 Ultra Low Input. Whole-study results and caveats: Bulk-population clonotypes that are abundant could appear as contaminants in FACS-sorted repertoires. A weaker but faster secondary response was observed, peaking on day 5 versus 15.

MiXCR was run by TCRdb on the 5' RACE reads, yielding one entry per CDR3 protein. This sample has about 340,000 distinct CDR3 sequences; roughly 4% occur once, and the top ten carry more than 20%. In germline, CDR1 is ENHRY, CDR2 SYGVKD. This CDR3 is 15 amino acids long. V gave up 2 bases and J gave up 1 base, with 8 bases separating them. The chain links TRBV10-3 to TRBJ2-2; D is uncertain. The material sequenced was PBMCs, taken 5 days after the yellow fever booster vaccination. This TCR was recovered from a man aged 18 to 30 who received the YFV17D yellow fever vaccine. The CDR3 sequence is CAISERSMNTGELFF. The CDR3 DNA follows: TGTGCCATCAGTGAGAGGTCTATGAACACCGGGGAGCTGTTTTTT.